This T cell receptor beta chain appears in the sequencing data of a study of response to subunit inactivated influenza vaccine. Regarding the study as a whole: T cells newly recruited by each seasonal influenza vaccination are few, the authors suggested.

TCRdb ran MiXCR on the RT-PCR reads and lists one entry per CDR3 protein. Of almost 600,000 distinct CDR3 sequences detected, 11% to 15% appear once; the ten largest clones hold approximately 12%. On this clonotype itself: The antigen is undetermined.

Here the sequenced sample was PBMCs from blood, taken roughly 12 days after vaccination. This clonotype was obtained from a man in his fifties or sixties who received an inactivated influenza vaccine.

The CDR3 DNA reads TGCAGTATCTACGGGGGGAAAAAACTGTTTTTT. Translation: CSIYGGKKLFF. The chain carries TRBV20-1 and TRBJ1-4; D might be TRBD1 (5 bases). Per the germline V gene, CDR1 is DFQATT and CDR2 is SNEGSKA (reference sequence). Trimming shortened V by 8 bases and J by 9 bases, and 13 bases separated the two germline ends. CDR3 length: 11 residues.